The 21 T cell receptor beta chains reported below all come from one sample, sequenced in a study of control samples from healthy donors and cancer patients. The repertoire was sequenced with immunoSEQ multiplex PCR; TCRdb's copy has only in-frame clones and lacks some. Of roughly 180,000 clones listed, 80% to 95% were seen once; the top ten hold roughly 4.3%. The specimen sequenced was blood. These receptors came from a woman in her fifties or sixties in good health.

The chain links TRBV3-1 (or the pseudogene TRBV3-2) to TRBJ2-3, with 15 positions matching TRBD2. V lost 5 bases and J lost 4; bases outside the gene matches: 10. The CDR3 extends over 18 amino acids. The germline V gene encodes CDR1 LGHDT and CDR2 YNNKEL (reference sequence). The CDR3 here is CASSTTGLAGGRPDTQYF. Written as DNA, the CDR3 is TGTGCCAGCAGCACGACTGGACTAGCGGGGGGGCGCCCAGATACGCAGTATTTT.

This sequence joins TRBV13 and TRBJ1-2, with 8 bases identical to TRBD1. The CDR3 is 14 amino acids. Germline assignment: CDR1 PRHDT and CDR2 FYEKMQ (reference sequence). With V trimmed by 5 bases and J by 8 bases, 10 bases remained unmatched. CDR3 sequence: CASSHRQGQVGYTF. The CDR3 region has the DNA TGTGCCAGCAGCCATCGACAGGGGCAGGTCGGCTACACCTTC.

The CDR3 sequence is CTSSQKGQPSSYNSPLHF. The CDR3 nucleotides read TGCACCAGCAGCCAAAAAGGGCAGCCAAGCTCCTATAATTCACCCCTCCACTTT. The chain has TRBV1 and TRBJ1-6. TRBV1 is deemed a pseudogene. The CDR3 consists of 18 residues.

CDR3 residues: CASSPSGTGGHNQPQHF. In DNA, the CDR3 is TGTGCCAGCTCCCCGTCAGGGACAGGGGGACACAATCAGCCCCAGCATTTT. This chain joins TRBV18 and TRBJ1-5, with TRBD1 matching 11 bases. The CDR3 sequence is 17 residues long. Trimming cost V 6 bases and J 3 bases; bases outside gene matches: 10. Germline-derived CDR1 and CDR2 are KGHSH and LQKENI. The variable domain in full, with the rest retrieved from reference TRBV18 and TRBJ1-5, is NAGVMQNPRHLVRRRGQEARLRCSPMKGHSHVYWYRQLPEEGLKFMVYLQKENIIDESGMPKERFSAEFPKEGPSILRIQQVVRGDSAAYFCASSPSGTGGHNQPQHFGDGTRLSIL.

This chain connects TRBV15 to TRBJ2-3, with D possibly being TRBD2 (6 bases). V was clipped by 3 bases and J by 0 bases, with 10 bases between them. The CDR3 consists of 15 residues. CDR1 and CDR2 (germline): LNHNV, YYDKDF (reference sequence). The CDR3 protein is CATSRRDPSTDTQYF. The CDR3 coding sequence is TGTGCCACCAGCAGGCGGGACCCGAGCACAGATACGCAGTATTTT.

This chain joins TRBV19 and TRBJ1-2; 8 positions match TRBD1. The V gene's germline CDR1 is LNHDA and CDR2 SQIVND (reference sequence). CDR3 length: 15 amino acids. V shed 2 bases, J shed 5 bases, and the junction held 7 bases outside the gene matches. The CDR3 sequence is CASSIQPDRVYGYTF. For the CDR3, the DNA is TGTGCCAGTAGTATACAACCGGACAGGGTTTATGGCTACACCTTC.

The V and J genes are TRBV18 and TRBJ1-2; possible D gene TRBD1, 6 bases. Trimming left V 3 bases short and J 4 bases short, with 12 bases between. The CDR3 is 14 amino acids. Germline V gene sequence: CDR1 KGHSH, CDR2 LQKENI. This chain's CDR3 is CASSPTGQPYGYTF. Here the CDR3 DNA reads TGTGCCAGCTCACCCACGGGACAACCCTATGGCTACACCTTC.

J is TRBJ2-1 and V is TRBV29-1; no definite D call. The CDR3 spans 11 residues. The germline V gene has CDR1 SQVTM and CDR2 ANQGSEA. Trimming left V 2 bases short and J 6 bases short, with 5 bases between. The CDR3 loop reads CSVESTNEQFF. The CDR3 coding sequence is TGCAGCGTTGAATCTACCAATGAGCAGTTCTTC.

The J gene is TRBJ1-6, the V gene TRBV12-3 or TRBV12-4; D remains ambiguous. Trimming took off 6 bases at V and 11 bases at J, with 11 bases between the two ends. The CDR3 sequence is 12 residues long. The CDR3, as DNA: TGTGCCAGCAGGCGGATCACTACACCCCTCCACTTT. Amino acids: CASRRITTPLHF.

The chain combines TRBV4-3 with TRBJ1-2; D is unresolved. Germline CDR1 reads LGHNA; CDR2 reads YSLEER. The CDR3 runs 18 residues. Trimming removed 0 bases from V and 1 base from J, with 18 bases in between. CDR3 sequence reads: CASSQDIGESAYNYGYTF. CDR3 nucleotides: TGCGCCAGCAGCCAAGACATCGGAGAAAGCGCTTATAACTATGGCTACACCTTC.

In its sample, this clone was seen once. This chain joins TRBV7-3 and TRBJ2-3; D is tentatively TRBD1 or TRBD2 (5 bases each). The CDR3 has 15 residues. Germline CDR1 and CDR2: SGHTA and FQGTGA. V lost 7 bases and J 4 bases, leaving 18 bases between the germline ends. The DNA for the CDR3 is TGTGCCAGCACCCTTATTGGGGGTGGGGCAGATACGCAGTATTTT. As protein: CASTLIGGGADTQYF.

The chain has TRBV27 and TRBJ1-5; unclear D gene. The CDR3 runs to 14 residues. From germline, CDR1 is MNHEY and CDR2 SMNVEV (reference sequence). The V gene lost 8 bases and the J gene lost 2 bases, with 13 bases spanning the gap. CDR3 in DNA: TGTGCCAGCTCAGACTCACAGCGCAATCAGCCCCAGCATTTT. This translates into CASSDSQRNQPQHF.

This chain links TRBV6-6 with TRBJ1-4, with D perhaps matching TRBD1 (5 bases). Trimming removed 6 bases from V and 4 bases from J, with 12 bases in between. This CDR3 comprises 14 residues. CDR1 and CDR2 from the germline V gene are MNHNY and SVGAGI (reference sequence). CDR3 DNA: TGTGCCAGCAGAACAGGAGGGGATAATGAAAAACTGTTTTTT. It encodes CASRTGGDNEKLFF.

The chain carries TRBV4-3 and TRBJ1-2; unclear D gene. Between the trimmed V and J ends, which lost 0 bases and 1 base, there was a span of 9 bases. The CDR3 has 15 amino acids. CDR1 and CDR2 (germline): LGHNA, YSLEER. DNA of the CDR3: TGCGCCAGCAGCCAAGATTTGAGGGATAACTATGGCTACACCTTC. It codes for CASSQDLRDNYGYTF.

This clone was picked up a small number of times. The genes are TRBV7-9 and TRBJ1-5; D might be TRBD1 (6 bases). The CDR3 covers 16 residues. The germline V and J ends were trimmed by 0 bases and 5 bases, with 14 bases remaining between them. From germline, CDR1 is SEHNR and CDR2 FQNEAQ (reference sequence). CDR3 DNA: TGTGCCAGCAGCTTAGCCCTGGGGGCTATCGATCAGCCCCAGCATTTT. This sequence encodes CASSLALGAIDQPQHF.

The CDR3 protein is CASSSLDRGHDEQYF. CDR3 nucleotide sequence: TGTGCCAGCAGCTCGTTAGACAGGGGGCACGACGAGCAGTACTTC. This chain links TRBV7-2 with TRBJ2-7, with 10 bases identical to TRBD1. Germline V gene sequence: CDR1 SGHTA, CDR2 FQGNSA. The ends lost 4 bases at V and 5 bases at J; junction bases unmatched: 8. This CDR3 has 15 amino acids.

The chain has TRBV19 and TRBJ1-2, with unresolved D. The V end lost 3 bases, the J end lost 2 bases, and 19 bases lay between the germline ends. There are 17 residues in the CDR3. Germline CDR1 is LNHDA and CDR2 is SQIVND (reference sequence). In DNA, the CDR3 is TGTGCCAGTAGTATTGGCGGGGTTCCCACAACCAACTATGGCTACACCTTC. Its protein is CASSIGGVPTTNYGYTF.

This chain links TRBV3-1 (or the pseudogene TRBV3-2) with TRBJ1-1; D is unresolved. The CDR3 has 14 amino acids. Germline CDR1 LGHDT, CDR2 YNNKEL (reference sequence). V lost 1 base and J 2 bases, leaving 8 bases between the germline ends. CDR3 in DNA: TGTGCCAGCAGCCAAGTTGGTCTTAACACTGAAGCTTTCTTT. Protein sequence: CASSQVGLNTEAFF.

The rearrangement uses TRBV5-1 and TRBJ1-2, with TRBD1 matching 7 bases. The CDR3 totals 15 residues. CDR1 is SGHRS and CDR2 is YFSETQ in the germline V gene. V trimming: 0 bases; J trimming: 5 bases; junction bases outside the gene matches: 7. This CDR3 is CASSLETGFAYGYTF. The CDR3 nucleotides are TGCGCCAGCAGCTTGGAGACAGGGTTCGCATATGGCTACACCTTC.

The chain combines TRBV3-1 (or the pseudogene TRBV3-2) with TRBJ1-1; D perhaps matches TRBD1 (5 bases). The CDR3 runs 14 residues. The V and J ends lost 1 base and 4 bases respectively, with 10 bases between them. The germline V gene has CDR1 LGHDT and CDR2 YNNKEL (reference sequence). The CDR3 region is CASSQVAGVTEAFF. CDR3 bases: TGTGCCAGCAGCCAAGTAGCGGGGGTCACTGAAGCTTTCTTT.

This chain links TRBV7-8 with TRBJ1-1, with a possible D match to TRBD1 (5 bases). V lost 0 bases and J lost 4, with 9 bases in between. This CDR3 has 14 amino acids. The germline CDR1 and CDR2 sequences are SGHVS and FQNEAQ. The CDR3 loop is CASSLARGGTEAFF. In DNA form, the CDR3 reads TGTGCCAGCAGCTTAGCGAGGGGAGGCACTGAAGCTTTCTTT.